The entry that follows covers one TCR beta chain sequence. Its antigen remains unidentified. No base quality values were provided; no much bigger clone lies one nucleotide off. From its cysteine to its phenylalanine, the CDR3 spans 16 amino acids. Only the CDR3 region is kept as DNA, spanning 48 bases read in frame from base 1. Trimming removed 4 bases from V and 3 bases from J; the gene matches leave 7 bases unexplained. CDR1 and CDR2 are drawn from the germline V gene: MGHRA, YSYEKL. These data originate in a study of CD8 T cells in ankylosing spondylitis (dated by TCRdb to about 2017). With regard to the full study: The study set out to find disease-linked TCR variants by profiling T cell receptor beta repertoires in ankylosing spondylitis patients and healthy donors. In total, the full study cohort was made up of 100 to 140 healthy donors and 25 to 30 ankylosing spondylitis patients. Peripheral blood was sampled, and synovial fluid was also collected from ankylosing spondylitis patients.

The paper as a whole reports these results and caveats: The disease-linked clones were reported to be significantly enriched in matched synovial fluid samples from ankylosing spondylitis patients. Some TCR beta motif variants had previously been reported in synovial fluid and blood of reactive arthritis patients, which suggested common disease-initiation mechanisms. A CD8+ phenotype was shown by the disease-linked clones, which were found at relatively low frequencies in peripheral blood. A TCR beta motif made up of several highly homologous amino acid variants appeared to be characteristic of blood from ankylosing spondylitis patients.

The reads were generated on an Illumina HiSeq 2500. Quantitative 5'-RACE with molecular barcodes was the method used to prepare the TCR beta libraries. Under the source paper's analysis protocol: A new computational method, built on a probabilistic model of VDJ rearrangement, was used to identify disease-linked TCR variants. TCRdb applied fastp at Q25 and MiXCR to the public reads, then kept only in-frame beta chains. Rows are combined by CDR3 protein, so each entry shows the most common genes and DNA. In this record, the V and J calls reflect TCRdb's handling and not the investigators' own analysis. The sample includes approximately 300,000 distinct CDR3 sequences, with roughly 8% observed a single time. The ten largest account for about 14% of the sample.

Sequencing used blood, either unsorted or a sorted T cell fraction (not recorded which). The V and J genes are TRBV4-1 and TRBJ1-3, with 9 junctional bases fitting TRBD1. The TCR comes from a male donor with ankylosing spondylitis. The DNA sequence is TGCGCCAGCAGCCCGGGACAGGGCGCCCGTGGAAACACCATATATTTT. Translation gives CASSPGQGARGNTIYF.